This T cell receptor beta chain was obtained from a study of cytotoxic CD8 clonotypes in ibrutinib-treated CLL. Across the whole study: Patient counts were 11 relapsed/refractory, around 15 treatment-naive and some 17 IGHV unmutated.

Deletions cut 6 bases from V and 7 bases from J, with 16 bases between. Germline V CDR1 and CDR2: SGHRS, YFSETQ. This CDR3 is 13 amino acids long. Profiling relied on immunoSEQ multiplex PCR, and the TCRdb table lists in-frame clones only, not all of them. The data contain more than 110,000 clones, 75% to 80% of them seen just once; the ten biggest clones take up about 5%. This clone has more than one count but fewer than ten. The chain carries TRBV5-1 and TRBJ1-2; no reliable D call. This TCR was sampled from a human donor with chronic lymphocytic leukemia. Source: PBMCs, taken after 24 months of ibrutinib treatment. CDR3 residues: CASTESQTGGYTF. For the CDR3, the DNA is TGCGCCAGCACCGAGTCCCAGACGGGTGGCTACACCTTC.